The clone carrying this TCR beta chain has a single count. As yet, its antigen is unknown. V lost 2 bases and J lost 0, with 13 bases in between. CDR3 size: 16 residues. The germline V gene encodes CDR1 SGHDT and CDR2 YYEEEE. The data were taken from a study of OX40 agonist ivuxolimab in advanced cancers. Study-wide findings and caveats: The authors also found low normalized T-cell clonal expansion in some nonresponders. The CD4+ and CD8+ T cells in the blood had expanded clonally by week 6 at 0.1 to 3.0 mg/kg. Expanded clones were, on average, more numerous in CD8+ T cells than in CD4+.

TCRdb keeps only in-frame clones here, not all; method: immunoSEQ multiplex PCR. The data contain about 90,000 clones, 85% to 90% of them singletons. The sequences come from CD4+ or CD8+ T cells sorted from blood, collected in a trial of the OX40 agonist ivuxolimab. The TCR comes from an adult with an advanced solid tumor such as melanoma, head and neck, liver or kidney cancer. The chain has TRBV5-6 and TRBJ2-3; D is possibly TRBD2 (6 bases). The CDR3 protein is CASSFLAGPSTDTQYF. The CDR3 bases are TGTGCCAGCAGCTTTCTCGCGGGACCTAGCACAGATACGCAGTATTTT.